The present T cell receptor (beta chain) was sequenced within a study of blood T cell repertoires in COVID-19 (TCRdb year 2020). General notes on the study: Collaborator samples came from the United States, Italy and Spain and covered acute and convalescent phases of COVID-19. Where available, HLA class I and class II types were taken from metadata supplied by the sample provider and were not determined by assay-based typing. The repertoires were released in a freely available public database intended as a resource for research on the immune response to SARS-CoV-2. The prospective study material was composed of cDNA or gDNA derived from T cells, B-cell-depleted T cells, or PBMCs. The sample metadata nearly always contained a de-identified subject ID, COVID-19 status, age in years and sex. Samples came from the ongoing ImmuneRACE study (first 160 participants) plus 1,254 subjects from 6 global collaborators. Deeply sampled blood TCRbeta repertoires from subjects exposed to, actively infected with, or recovered from COVID-19 were included in the dataset. Paper-wide results and their limitations: How much clinical and demographic metadata was included differed by source and by participant, and the metadata was provided uncurated.

Another Seattle source contributed samples from volunteer blood donors who had recovered from COVID-19. Each collaborating institution followed its own protocols to collect whole blood in K2EDTA tubes. For TCRbeta analysis, collaborator samples were shipped as frozen whole blood, as isolated PBMCs, or as DNA extracted from either sample type. This clone was detected a few times. Its antigen is unknown. No qualities accompany the bases; no much larger clone lies one base away. Its CDR3 holds 14 amino acids, cysteine through phenylalanine. Left in the record is the CDR3 DNA by itself, 42 bases read in frame from the first base. For CDR1 and CDR2, the germline V gene lists MDHEN and SYDVKM. Germline trimming amounts to 7 bases on V and 3 bases on J, with 4 as the count of junction bases outside the gene matches. TCRbeta CDR3 regions were amplified from genomic DNA by means of the immunoSEQ Assay, a bias-controlled multiplex PCR. The authors' analysis ran thus. The number of nucleated cells in each sample was estimated by amplification of reference gene primers within the assay. To quantify the absolute abundance of each unique TCRbeta CDR3 rearrangement, sequence reads were collapsed and filtered. Productive Simpson clonality was computed per sample as the square root of Simpson's diversity index over productive rearrangements. Sourced from immuneACCESS, this table was stored by TCRdb with only in-frame sequences that have V and J called. A share of the clones is absent; for the studies checked, an unresolved V gene accounts for under half, and the remainder has no known explanation. The DNA gave D and trimming, while V, J and clone size come from that table. The table for this sample lists about 270,000 clones; roughly 86% of them were counted only once. The ten largest clones capture around 1.7% of the sample.

The clonotype comes from a woman in her sixties who had recovered from COVID-19. Sequencing was done on a sample of peripheral blood. The rearrangement joined TRBV28 to TRBJ2-3; 10 central bases correspond to TRBD1. The CDR3 amino acid sequence is: CASTRTGGTDTQYF. DNA sequence: TGTGCCAGCACTAGGACAGGGGGGACAGATACGCAGTATTTT.